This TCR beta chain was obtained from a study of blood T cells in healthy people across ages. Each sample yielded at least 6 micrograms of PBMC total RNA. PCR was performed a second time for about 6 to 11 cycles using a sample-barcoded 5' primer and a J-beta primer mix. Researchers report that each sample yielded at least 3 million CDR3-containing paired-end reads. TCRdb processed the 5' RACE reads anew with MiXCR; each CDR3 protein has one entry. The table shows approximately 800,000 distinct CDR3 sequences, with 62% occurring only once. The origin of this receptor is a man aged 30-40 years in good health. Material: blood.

DNA for the CDR3: TGCGCCAGCAGCTTGGACGGGTCAAGCTCCTACAATGAGCAGTTCTTC. Its protein is CASSLDGSSSYNEQFF. The chain recombines TRBV5-1 with TRBJ2-1; D is ambiguous. Deletions cut 0 bases from V and 0 bases from J, with 10 bases between. Germline CDR1 and CDR2: SGHRS and YFSETQ. The CDR3 has 16 amino acids.